The rows below give T cell receptor beta chains drawn from one sample of a study of blood T cells in healthy people across ages. TCRdb analysed the 5' RACE reads with MiXCR anew, one entry per CDR3 protein. The sample comprises approximately 1,100,000 distinct CDR3 sequences, 35% to 50% of which are singletons, and over 15% rests with the top ten. Sequencing was done on a sample of blood. Receptors were obtained from a woman aged 60-70 years in good health. The CDR3 runs from the conserved cysteine through the conserved F or W. D genes are given only for firm matches. Some rows mark clone size as missing; the rest say once, few, many or name a class of expanded clone.

V	size	D	J	DNA	CDR3
TRBV7-9	NA	NA	TRBJ2-1	TGTGCCAGCAGCTTATTCGTTGGGCCCGAGTTCTTC	CASSLFVGPEFF
TRBV11-2	NA	NA	TRBJ2-5	TGTGCCAGCACCTCTTTCCCCACAGGACCCCAAGAGACCCAGTACTTC	CASTSFPTGPQETQYF
TRBV9	NA	NA	TRBJ2-7	TGTGCCAGCAGCGCTGGTTCTAGCTCCTACGAGCAGTACTTC	CASSAGSSSYEQYF
TRBV27	NA	NA	TRBJ2-7	TGTGCCAGCAGTTTAGTCCGGACAGCTATCTACAATGAGCAGTACTTC	CASSLVRTAIYNEQYF
TRBV7-2	NA	NA	TRBJ2-7	TGTGCCAGCAGCTCACCCCTCTGTGACAGTACCTACGAGCAGTACTTC	CASSSPLCDSTYEQYF
TRBV3-1	NA	NA	TRBJ1-1	TGTGCCAGCAGCCAAGTGCGGGACACTGAAGCTTTCTTT	CASSQVRDTEAFF
TRBV6-2/TRBV6-3	few	NA	TRBJ2-1	TGTGCCAGCAGTTTCCCCGGGACTTCCAATGAGCAGTTCTTC	CASSFPGTSNEQFF
TRBV5-4	NA	NA	TRBJ2-1	TGTGCCAGCAGCTTGGATGAGGCGTACAATGAGCAGTTCTTC	CASSLDEAYNEQFF
TRBV27	NA	NA	TRBJ1-1	TGTGCCAGCAGCCAACGACCTCCAAGGGCCCCTGAAGCTTTCTTT	CASSQRPPRAPEAFF
TRBV20-1	many	TRBD2	TRBJ2-5	TGCAGTGCTCTAGGAGCGGGAGTGGAGACCCAGTACTTC	CSALGAGVETQYF
TRBV9	few	TRBD2	TRBJ2-7	TGTGCCAGCGGGGGAAATAGCGGGAGGGAGGATAATGAGCAGTACTTC	CASGGNSGREDNEQYF
TRBV20-1	NA	NA	TRBJ2-1	TGCAGTGTCGGCGGGGACACCAATGAGCAGTTCTTC	CSVGGDTNEQFF
TRBV6-2/TRBV6-3	NA	NA	TRBJ2-7	TGTGCCAGCGGTGAGGGGGGGGGGAACTACGAGCAGTACTTC	CASGEGGGNYEQYF
TRBV20-1	NA	TRBD2	TRBJ2-1	TGCAGTGCTACCCCCTCGGGCGGGAGCTCCTACAATGAGCAGTTCTTC	CSATPSGGSSYNEQFF
TRBV6-4	few	TRBD2	TRBJ2-7	TGTGCCAGCAGTGACTCATCGGGAGGGTTATACAATGAGCAGTACTTC	CASSDSSGGLYNEQYF
TRBV2	NA	TRBD2	TRBJ2-1	TGTGCCAGCCTTAGACTAGCGGGAGCGGGAGAGCAGTTCTTC	CASLRLAGAGEQFF
TRBV7-3	NA	TRBD2	TRBJ2-7	TGTGCCAGCAGCCCTATAGCGGGAGTATTGTCCGAGCAGTACTTC	CASSPIAGVLSEQYF
TRBV7-3	NA	NA	TRBJ2-7	TGTGCCAGCAGCTCCGCTAGTGGCGGCGAGCAGTACTTC	CASSSASGGEQYF
TRBV20-1	NA	NA	TRBJ1-4	TGCAGTGCTAGAGATCTGGGGGGCACAGGTGAAAAACTGTTTTTT	CSARDLGGTGEKLFF
TRBV4-2	NA	NA	TRBJ2-5	TGTGCCAGCAGCCAAGTTTCCGGGCAGGGGAAAGAGACCCAGTACTTC	CASSQVSGQGKETQYF
TRBV6-1	once	NA	TRBJ2-7	TGTGCCAGCAGTGGGGGGTGGTCCTACGAGCAGTACTTC	CASSGGWSYEQYF
TRBV6-5	NA	TRBD2	TRBJ2-7	TGTGCCAGCAGTTACTCTATGAAGTCTAGCGGGAGGGACAATGAGCAGTACTTC	CASSYSMKSSGRDNEQYF
TRBV5-1	NA	NA	TRBJ1-2	TGCGCCAGCAGCCAGGGATTGGTCGCGTATGGCTACACCTTC	CASSQGLVAYGYTF
TRBV29-1	NA	TRBD1	TRBJ1-1	TGCAGCGGAATGACAGGGGGTTATGCTTTCTTT	CSGMTGGYAFF
TRBV5-1	NA	NA	TRBJ1-4	TGCGCCAGCAGCCCCTGGGAAGGGGATGCAACTAATGAAAAACTGTTTTTT	CASSPWEGDATNEKLFF
TRBV7-9	NA	TRBD2	TRBJ2-7	TGTGCCGGCAGCCCCCCGGGAGCGGGAGGAGCCTACGAGCAGTACTTC	CAGSPPGAGGAYEQYF
TRBV4-2	NA	NA	TRBJ2-3	TGTGCCAGCAGCCAAGGGACGGGAAGGAGCACAGATACGCAGTATTTT	CASSQGTGRSTDTQYF
TRBV25-1	NA	NA	TRBJ2-1	TGTGCCAGCAGTGAAGGACGGGGGTTAACCTACAATGAGCAGTTCTTC	CASSEGRGLTYNEQFF
TRBV20-1	NA	NA	TRBJ2-5	TGCAGTGCTACCCTAGTATCGGGGGAGACCCAGTACTTC	CSATLVSGETQYF
TRBV25-1	many	TRBD1	TRBJ1-1	TGTGCCAGCAGTGCGACGACAGGGAAGGACACTGAAGCTTTCTTT	CASSATTGKDTEAFF
TRBV13	NA	NA	TRBJ2-3	TGTGCCAGCAGCTTCTCGATTGGTCCCGGCGGAACAGATACGCAGTATTTT	CASSFSIGPGGTDTQYF
TRBV29-1	NA	NA	TRBJ2-7	TGCAGCGTTGAGAGGGGTTACGAGCAGTACTTC	CSVERGYEQYF
TRBV29-1	NA	NA	TRBJ2-7	TGCAGCGTTTTAGGCCCCGGTTCATCGACCTACGAGCAGTACTTC	CSVLGPGSSTYEQYF